Below, 17 T cell receptor beta chains from the same sample are listed, as sequenced in a study of shared clonotypes between healthy human individuals. Using immunoSEQ multiplex PCR, the repertoire was profiled, and TCRdb retains in-frame clones only, with some absent. This repertoire shows 550,000 to 800,000 clones, 90% found once; its top ten account for 34%. Sequencing input: memory CD8+ T cells from PBMCs. The subset: CD45RO+ cells pooled with CCR7-negative TemRA cells. These TCRs come from a young man in good health. Some clones in this sample may be carry-over from other donors' samples.

The chain is built from TRBV6-6 and TRBJ1-1; D is perhaps TRBD1 (6 bases). V shed 5 bases and J shed 6 bases, with 13 bases lying between them. CDR1 is MNHNY, CDR2 SVGAGI, per germline (reference sequence). The CDR3 covers 13 residues. Written as DNA, the CDR3 is TGTGCCAGCAGTCCACAGGGTTTACCTGAAGCTTTCTTT. Protein product: CASSPQGLPEAFF.

V gene TRBV4-3 combines with J gene TRBJ1-3; the match to TRBD1 covers 9 bases. Judging by the DNA end, TRBJ2-2 fits better; the J call may be wrong. The CDR3 length is 15 residues. Germline CDR1 and CDR2: LGHNA and YSLEER. The DNA for the CDR3 is TGCGCCAGCAGCCACATACAGGGGGCTACCGGGGAGCTGTTTTTT. Translating it yields CASSHIQGATGELFF.

The chain uses TRBV14 and TRBJ2-5; 10 positions agree with TRBD1. Trimming at V came to 4 bases and at J to 4 bases, leaving 6 bases not matched to a gene. Germline V gives CDR1 SGHDN, CDR2 FVKESK. The CDR3 contains 15 residues. The CDR3 protein is CASSPRDRGLETQYF. CDR3 sequence (DNA): TGTGCCAGCAGCCCCCGGGACAGGGGATTAGAGACCCAGTACTTC. The complete variable domain, with remaining parts taken from reference TRBV14 and TRBJ2-5, reads EAGVTQFPSHSVIEKGQTVTLRCDPISGHDNLYWYRRVMGKEIKFLLHFVKESKQDESGMPNNRFLAERTGGTYSTLKVQPAELEDSGVYFCASSPRDRGLETQYFGPGTRLLVL.

The rearrangement links TRBV27 to TRBJ2-4; D possibly uses TRBD1 or TRBD2 (5 bases each). V shed 1 base and J shed 3 bases, with 13 bases lying between them. CDR3 length equals 16 residues. Germline loops: CDR1 MNHEY, CDR2 SMNVEV (reference sequence). For the CDR3, the DNA is TGTGCCAGCAGTTTATTCCCGGGGCAAGGCAAAAACATTCAGTACTTC. Translated: CASSLFPGQGKNIQYF.

The chain has TRBV27 and TRBJ2-1; 11 nucleotides agree with TRBD2. J lost 6 bases, V lost 4 bases, and 2 bases had no gene match. The CDR3 has 14 amino acids. Per germline, CDR1 MNHEY and CDR2 SMNVEV (reference sequence). The CDR3 region has the DNA TGTGCCAGCAGTTCAGGGACTAGCGGCAATGAGCAGTTCTTC. Its translation: CASSSGTSGNEQFF.

V and J are TRBV11-3 and TRBJ2-7; 10 nucleotides agree with TRBD2. V shed 5 bases, J shed 3 bases, and the junction held 4 bases outside the gene matches. The CDR3 loop spans 14 amino acids. Germline V lookup: CDR1 SGHNT, CDR2 YENEEA. CDR3 coding DNA: TGTGCCAGCAGCCCTAGCGGGAGAAGCTACGAGCAGTACTTC. Translating gives CASSPSGRSYEQYF.

The chain carries TRBV27 and TRBJ2-3; tentative D call: TRBD1 (5 bases). The CDR3 extends over 14 amino acids. V gave up 5 bases and J gave up 1 base, with 10 bases separating them. CDR1 and CDR2 from the germline V gene are MNHEY and SMNVEV (reference sequence). The CDR3: CASSRTPRTDTQYF. The CDR3 nucleotides are TGTGCCAGCAGTCGGACACCTCGCACAGATACGCAGTATTTT.

The V gene is TRBV18, the J gene TRBJ2-5, with D possibly TRBD2 on 6 matching bases. V shed 2 bases and J shed 5 bases, with 15 bases lying between them. This CDR3 contains 15 residues. CDR1 is KGHSH and CDR2 is LQKENI in the germline V gene. The CDR3 DNA sequence: TGTGCCAGCTCACCAACTAGCTCGCGTCGGGAGACCCAGTACTTC. It encodes CASSPTSSRRETQYF.

This chain connects TRBV4-1 to TRBJ2-7; TRBD1 is a possible D gene (5 bases). CDR3 length: 16 amino acids. CDR1 and CDR2 from the germline V gene are MGHRA and YSYEKL. V gave up 1 base and J gave up 3 bases, with 16 bases separating them. The chain's CDR3 is CASSQVPLGVGYEQYF. In DNA, the CDR3 is TGCGCCAGCAGCCAAGTACCCCTAGGGGTCGGCTACGAGCAGTACTTC.

This chain joins TRBV7-9 and TRBJ2-7, with D unresolved. Trimming shortened V by 2 bases and J by 2 bases, and 7 bases separated the two germline ends. The V gene's germline CDR1 is SEHNR and CDR2 FQNEAQ (reference sequence). The CDR3 is 13 amino acids. CDR3 protein: CASSLLGTYEQYF. For the CDR3, the DNA is TGTGCCAGCAGCTTACTTGGGACCTACGAGCAGTACTTC.

The J gene is TRBJ2-2, the V gene TRBV28, with D possibly being TRBD1 (6 bases). Trimming took 7 bases from V and 8 from J, leaving 11 bases between them. CDR3 size: 12 residues. Germline V gene lookup returns CDR1 MDHEN and CDR2 SYDVKM. The CDR3 reads CASKTRGGELFF. CDR3 in DNA: TGTGCCAGCAAAACCAGGGGAGGGGAGCTGTTTTTT.

The chain joins TRBV28 to TRBJ1-6; 10 bases are a match to TRBD1. J was trimmed by 7 bases and V by 6 bases; bases with no gene match: 9. The CDR3 has 16 residues. CDR1 and CDR2 (germline): MDHEN, SYDVKM. The CDR3 nucleotides read TGTGCCAGCAGCCCATGGACAGGGGGTCGGAATTCACCCCTCCACTTT. It specifies CASSPWTGGRNSPLHF. The variable domain in full, with the rest retrieved from reference TRBV28 and TRBJ1-6, is DVKVTQSSRYLVKRTGEKVFLECVQDMDHENMFWYRQDPGLGLRLIYFSYDVKMKEKGDIPEGYSVSREKKERFSLILESASTNQTSMYLCASSPWTGGRNSPLHFGNGTRLTVT.

CDR3 bases: TGTGCCTGGAACCCCCGAGGCGCATGGGGCAATCAGCCCCAGCATTTT. It translates to CAWNPRGAWGNQPQHF. The V and J genes are TRBV30 and TRBJ1-5; no reliable D call. V was trimmed by 4 bases and J by 2 bases, leaving 18 bases between them. The CDR3 runs 16 residues. Per the germline V gene, CDR1 is GTSNPN and CDR2 is SVGIG (reference sequence).

V is TRBV7-9 and J is TRBJ2-3; 8 positions match TRBD1. Germline V lookup: CDR1 SEHNR, CDR2 FQNEAQ (reference sequence). This CDR3 has 16 residues. After removal of 2 bases from V and 2 bases from J, the junction contained 6 bases not matched to a gene. This chain's CDR3 is CASSLPPTGDTDTQYF. DNA of the CDR3: TGTGCCAGCAGCTTACCACCGACAGGGGACACAGATACGCAGTATTTT.

The V and J genes are TRBV27 and TRBJ1-4, with D possibly TRBD1 on 6 matching bases. The CDR3 is made up of 15 amino acids. Germline assignment: CDR1 MNHEY and CDR2 SMNVEV (reference sequence). The ends were cut back, 3 bases at V and 6 bases at J, with 14 bases in the middle. This CDR3 reads CASSFISGADEKLFF. CDR3 DNA sequence: TGTGCCAGCAGTTTTATATCGGGGGCGGATGAAAAACTGTTTTTT.

The V gene is TRBV28, the J gene TRBJ2-3; 8 nucleotides line up with TRBD2. Per germline, CDR1 MDHEN and CDR2 SYDVKM. The ends lost 7 bases at V and 4 bases at J; junction bases unmatched: 13. CDR3 length equals 16 residues. The CDR3 DNA is TGTGCCAGCAACCATTGGGGACTAGTTACATCAGATACGCAGTATTTT. Translating gives CASNHWGLVTSDTQYF.

The rearrangement joins TRBV9 to TRBJ2-2; TRBD1 matches 7 bases. CDR1 and CDR2 from the germline V gene are SGDLS and YYNGEE. The length of the CDR3 is 17 residues. The ends lost 1 base at V and 0 bases at J; junction bases unmatched: 6. CDR3 bases: TGTGCCAGCAGCGTACCGACGGACAGGACGAACACCGGGGAGCTGTTTTTT. It translates to CASSVPTDRTNTGELFF.